The T cell receptor (beta chain) described here comes from a study of cytomegalovirus exposure and HLA in healthy donors. General study points: Sequence variants that were highly shared formed a cluster that was likely a sequencing artifact. Apart from CMV serostatus, no immune exposure information was available.

Donors consisted of healthy bone marrow donors. Donors counted as nominally healthy when sampled, yet unrecorded immune exposures were likely. The CDR3 spans 16 residues. Germline CDR1 is MNHNS and CDR2 is SASEGT. The V gene lost 3 bases and the J gene lost 7 bases, with 18 bases spanning the gap. PCR was performed using 60 Vbeta and 13 Jbeta primers. Libraries were prepared by immunoSEQ multiplex PCR; TCRdb keeps only in-frame clonotypes and omits some of them. The sample holds over 110,000 clones, 65% to 80% seen once. As regards this clone: Its antigen is undetermined.

The sequence came from a woman between 50 and 59 years old in good health and CMV-seropositive. What was sequenced was PBMCs. The chain employs TRBV6-1 and TRBJ1-4; D is unresolved. In DNA form, the CDR3 reads TGTGCCAGCAGTGACCCGCCGGGAATTAGCGGTGAAAAACTGTTTTTT. Translated: CASSDPPGISGEKLFF.